This TCR beta chain emerged from a study of cytomegalovirus exposure and HLA in healthy donors (dated by TCRdb to the late 2010s). Context from the whole study: An earlier analysis of several hundred of the donors reported 250 to 300 Gb of sequence data and around 120 million unique TCR beta sequences from around 200 million T cells. Roughly 300 gigabases of sequencing data and 70 million to 95 million unique TCR sequences made up an early release that covered approximately 650 HLA-typed donors. Of the roughly 390 genotyped donors, less than 90% were placed in the genetic ancestry cluster associated with self-reported Caucasian donors. The aim of the study was to test whether cataloging public T cell receptors could identify signatures of past pathogen exposure. Using immunosequencing, the study profiled T cell repertoires from around 670 subjects and related those repertoires to cytomegalovirus serostatus. In addition to the first cohort of roughly 700 subjects, a separate validation cohort of 100 to 150 different subjects was used. The study combined high-throughput TCR immunosequencing, statistical association of individual TCRs with disease status, and machine learning to predict cytomegalovirus infection status. A later analysis re-examined previously published TCR beta repertoires from over 500 donors and added high-resolution HLA genotyping to investigate patterns of TCR occurrence. Rather than drawing on any new phenotypic data, the later analysis identified candidate immune exposures from TCR beta sequences and the way those sequences occurred across donors. To decide whether each TCR beta V gene segment behaved as functional or pseudogenic, an earlier analysis of fewer than 750 of the donors relied on high-throughput TCR beta sequencing. Donor age, sex, ethnicity and CMV serostatus were compiled alongside the repertoire data. In a later genetic analysis, genome-wide SNP genotypes for about three fifths of the roughly 670 donors were used, and that subset was treated as a discovery cohort. Every discovery cohort repertoire had been produced on one sequencing platform. HLA typing included class I and class II loci at four-digit resolution. Typing coverage varied by locus: roughly 620-640 donors for A, B, C, DRB1 and DQB1; around 560 for DQA1; approximately 610 for DPA1; 450 to 480 for DPB1. Because of strong linkage in the cohort, 4 to 6 DR-DQ haplotypes were treated as single units for association and clustering. Among about 390 genotyped donors of the cohort, an average of approximately 240,000 unique TCR beta nucleotide sequences were sequenced per donor, about a sixth of them non-productive. Beyond this particular receptor, the publication reports: The cohort was sequenced for TCR beta chains only, and without alpha or paired-chain data the features that could be detected were limited. Correlated functional status among segregating V segments might reflect linkage disequilibrium, but an unknown experimental factor could not be ruled out. Specific HLA alleles were associated with around 18,000 TCR beta sequences at a false discovery rate of 0.05 in a later analysis. While some public TCRs were present in many individuals, most TCR sequences turned up only very rarely across donors. The sequencing pipeline was judged likely to have produced a cluster of highly shared sequence variants as a technical artifact. Cytomegalovirus status was reported to be diagnosed by the classifier with high specificity and sensitivity in both the original and validation cohorts. The study listed 150 to 200 TCR beta chains as associated with cytomegalovirus. The 87-base-pair reads could not distinguish some IMGT-functional V segments, including TRBV6-2 and TRBV6-3, so those segments were excluded. Sequencing depth was assumed to be roughly uniform across donors in the presence/absence analyses, though that assumption may not hold. In a later analysis, the rate of TCR association differed among HLA loci, with DRB1 alleles having the most associated TCRs and HLA-C alleles having the fewest. Three of the identified cytomegalovirus-associated TCR beta chains were confirmed in vitro to be specific for cytomegalovirus antigens. In a later genetic analysis, fewer N-insertions in productive TCRs were reported among donors in an Asian-associated ancestry cluster than the roughly 640-donor mean. In a later analysis, HLA-associated TCR beta chains were found to be more clonally expanded and to have lower generation probabilities than equally common non-associated chains. In a later genetic analysis, a missense DCLRE1C variant was associated with V-gene and J-gene trimming of TCR beta chains, and the association was replicated in an independent cohort. The authors suggested that the approach could potentially be generalized to other disease states and immunological phenotypes. Because counts were too low, around 17 rarely observed V segments, including chromosome 9 orphons, were left out of the earlier analysis of several hundred of the donors. A further reported finding was that TCR beta sequences accurately predicted the HLA-A and HLA-B alleles for most subjects in the first cohort. According to a later analysis, most CMV-associated TCR beta chains appeared to be HLA-restricted, and the HLA associations seemed to be driven largely by CMV exposure. Assigning TCR associations to individual alleles was difficult when HLA alleles, especially DR and DQ, strongly co-occurred. HLA typing was unavailable for some donors at each locus, so association tests used only the typed subset. Broadly in line with IMGT annotations, most TCR beta V segments showed up in productive rearrangements about 87% or about 30% of the time in an earlier analysis of approximately 640 of the donors. Immune exposure information for the cohort was limited to CMV serostatus. A later analysis reported that several top co-occurrence clusters appeared linked to parvovirus B19, influenza, CMV and Epstein-Barr virus.

The cohort consisted of hundreds of healthy bone marrow donors. Cohort members were all nominally healthy when sampled, although unrecorded immune exposures were likely present. The donor tested CMV seropositive, placing the donor among the 250 to 300 seropositive members of the cohort. Each donor provided a peripheral blood sample, and peripheral blood mononuclear cells were used for TCR beta sequencing. The Qiagen DNeasy Blood Extraction Kit was used to extract genomic DNA from the blood cell samples. The library came from the immunoSEQ multiplex PCR assay. For the multiplex PCR, a mixture combining 60 forward primers for TCR Vbeta segments and 13 reverse primers for TCR Jbeta segments was used. The CDR3 region of rearranged TCR beta genes was amplified from genomic DNA by a multiplex PCR assay. On the Illumina HiSeq System, the amplified TCR beta libraries were sequenced as 87-base-pair reads. In the authors' own workflow: A later analysis tallied 70 million to 100 million unique TCR beta chains across the 610 or so repertoires, and some 10 million of those chains were shared by two or more donors. Raw reads were error-corrected and collapsed into unique sequences by a nearest-neighbor algorithm in which closely related sequences were merged to remove PCR and sequencing errors. V, D and J gene segments were assigned by aligning CDR3 sequences to IMGT reference sequences. For a sequence to be retained, a match of at least six nucleotides was required to both a V gene segment and a J gene segment. Rearrangements were called productive when the CDR3 lacked stop codons and stayed in frame with V and J; all others were non-productive. CDR3 was defined by IMGT convention, running from the second conserved V-encoded cysteine to the conserved J-encoded phenylalanine. Sequences without an unambiguous match to a single V gene segment were excluded from the earlier analysis of about 640 of the donors. An earlier analysis of 550 to 650 of the donors classified V segments as functional when productive rearrangements were above 56.7% and as segregating when the standard deviation between donors was above 5%. To diagnose cytomegalovirus status from the catalog of TCR beta chain sequences, a statistical classification framework was built. In a later analysis, TCR nucleotide sequences were compared against IMGT/GENE-DB human TR gene sequences so that V and J genes could be assigned. A later analysis assigned CDR3 sequences and most-parsimonious VDJ recombination scenarios with the TCRdist pipeline. In a later analysis, every TCR beta chain was defined by the combination of its CDR3 amino acid sequence and its V-gene family, and reads without a unique V-gene family were dropped. As a way to deal with suspected cross-contamination and a sequencing artifact, a later analysis dropped hundreds of nucleotide sequences that were highly shared and had low generation probability. For each public chain, a later analysis derived a clonal expansion index from normalized ranks of inferred template counts within each repertoire. Generation probabilities in a later analysis came from a VDJ recombination model fitted to out-of-frame rearrangements, and those results were checked against IGoR. A later analysis scored TCR-TCR, TCR-HLA and TCR-CMV co-occurrence with hypergeometric tests, applying a repertoire-size bias correction to TCR pairs. False discovery rates were estimated in a later analysis by permuting HLA or CMV assignments 20 times. In a later analysis, co-occurring TCRs were grouped with DBSCAN, and TCRdist sequence similarity was added when clustering was performed within HLA-allele-positive subsets. Repertoires with fewer than 30,000 or more than 120,000 public chains were left out of co-occurrence clustering, as were five repertoires with anomalous nucleotide sharing. Sourced from immuneACCESS, this table was stored by TCRdb with only in-frame sequences that have V and J called. A share of the clones is absent; for the studies checked, an unresolved V gene accounts for under half, and the remainder has no known explanation. V and J calls and clone size follow that table, whereas D and trimming were derived from the DNA. Counted in this sample were about 210,000 clones; roughly 80% of them appeared once. Approximately 6.5% of the sample is taken by the ten largest.

For this clone: Its antigen specificity is not known. There are no base qualities to consult, and no much larger clone falls within one base.

From a lookup of the germline V gene, CDR1 and CDR2 are MDHEN and SYDVKM. From the cysteine through the phenylalanine, the CDR3 covers 17 amino acids. CDR3 DNA only is kept here, 51 bases in frame from base 1. The trim is 3 bases for V and 0 bases for J, with a gap of 16 bases between the germline ends. The source of this sequence is a man aged 40-50 years in good health and CMV-seropositive. Recombination connected TRBV28 to TRBJ2-3; the D gene is perhaps TRBD2, from 5 matching bases. Sequencing used PBMCs. Here the CDR3 is given as CASSFPRESPSTDTQYF. The DNA sequence follows: TGTGCCAGCAGTTTCCCTCGGGAAAGCCCTAGCACAGATACGCAGTATTTT. Where the CDR3 stops, the reference TRBV28 and TRBJ2-3 genes take over; the full variable domain is DVKVTQSSRYLVKRTGEKVFLECVQDMDHENMFWYRQDPGLGLRLIYFSYDVKMKEKGDIPEGYSVSREKKERFSLILESASTNQTSMYLCASSFPRESPSTDTQYFGPGTRLTVL.